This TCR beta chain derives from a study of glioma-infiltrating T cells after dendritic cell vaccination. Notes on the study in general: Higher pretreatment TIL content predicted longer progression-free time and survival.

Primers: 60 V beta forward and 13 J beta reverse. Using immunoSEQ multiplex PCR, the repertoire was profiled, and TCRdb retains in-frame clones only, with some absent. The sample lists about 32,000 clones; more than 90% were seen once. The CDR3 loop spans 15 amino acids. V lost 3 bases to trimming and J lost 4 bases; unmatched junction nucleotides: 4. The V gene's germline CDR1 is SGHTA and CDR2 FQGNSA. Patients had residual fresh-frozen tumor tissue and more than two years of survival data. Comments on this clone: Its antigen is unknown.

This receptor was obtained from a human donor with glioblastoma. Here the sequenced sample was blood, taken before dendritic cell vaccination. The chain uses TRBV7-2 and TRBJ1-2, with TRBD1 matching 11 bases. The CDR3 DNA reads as TGTGCCAGCAGCTTCGGACAGGGGGCGATCTATGGCTACACCTTC. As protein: CASSFGQGAIYGYTF.